Listed below are T cell receptor beta chains from one sample, sequenced in a study of blood T cell repertoires in COVID-19. Some clones are missing from TCRdb's copy, which holds only in-frame ones; the method was immunoSEQ multiplex PCR. The table includes tens of thousands of clones, roughly 87% detected once. Material for sequencing was peripheral blood. The receptors stem from a male donor with acute or convalescent COVID-19. The conserved cysteine and the conserved F or W are not part of the CDR3 here. A D gene is named only where the DNA matches it firmly.

V gene,D gene,CDR3 protein
TRBV7-9,NA,ASSLAGGLNEKLF
TRBV6-6,TRBD1,ASLQDGTGRGQPQH
TRBV24-1,NA,ATSDASEGLGETQY
TRBV2,TRBD1,ASSEMPGGADTQY
TRBV10-3,TRBD2,AISDGGGTPYEQY
TRBV28,TRBD1,ASSPLGDRANYGYT
TRBV2,NA,ASSVDSRGEQF
TRBV27,TRBD2,ARSSGTSGGGRITDTQY
TRBV27,TRBD1,ASSSQGAPNEQF
TRBV6-1,TRBD1,ASSETGTGGYSYNSPLH
TRBV19,TRBD2,ASSQSGGAGYNEQF
TRBV5-1,NA,ASSLLQAGGELF
TRBV24-1,TRBD2,ATSARLAGGHNEQF
TRBV18,TRBD1,ASSPLTGSERGLF
TRBV2,TRBD1,ASSGQGGSYEQY
TRBV20-1,TRBD1,SASAGQKTSPLH
TRBV18,NA,ASSRLGQANYGYT
TRBV28,TRBD1,ASSYHDRVVGYT
TRBV29-1,TRBD2,SVKLAGGPDTQY
TRBV7-2,TRBD2,ASSLVAGGTSTDTQY
TRBV6-5,NA,ASSYRPGVAQH
TRBV2,NA,ASSATGDYEQY
TRBV9,NA,ASSADSYEQY
TRBV5-1,NA,ASSLGARGYT
TRBV12-3/TRBV12-4,NA,ASSFYRTYEQY
TRBV9,TRBD1,ASSLEGDRDQPQH
TRBV5-1,NA,ASSLGQGGTEAF
TRBV29-1,TRBD1,SVEDTGGREKLF
TRBV6-5,NA,ASSSRTVTDTQY
TRBV7-2,TRBD2,ASSPTSGGPANTGELF
TRBV6-5,TRBD2,ASRTSGSSYNEQF
TRBV7-8,TRBD1,ASSSGAQGGLHGYT
TRBV19,TRBD1,ASSTGVYEKLF
TRBV5-1,TRBD2,ASSFRGGSTDTQY
TRBV6-1,NA,ASSGWSGRQRQETQY
TRBV30,TRBD1,AWSERKLGRGFTSLHNNSPLH
TRBV11-3,NA,ASSPTWGLNTGELF
TRBV6-5,NA,ASSRQADYGYT
TRBV5-4,TRBD2,ASTLGSGTTDTQY
TRBV3-1/TRBV3-2,NA,ASRSRAGGPNEKLF
TRBV28,NA,ASRGGITNSNQPQH
TRBV27,NA,ASSLRTPGGGSSGNTIY
TRBV7-2,NA,ASSFPLARARTDTQY
TRBV7-9,TRBD1,ASSSRGRETQY
TRBV7-6,TRBD1,ASSLGQGNTGELF
TRBV19,NA,ASSIGHQETQY
TRBV10-3,TRBD1,AISDGQGNTGELF
TRBV5-1,TRBD2,ASSLDRLADYEQY
TRBV5-1,NA,ASYKGGNTEAF
TRBV15,NA,ATSLTRNTEAF
TRBV30,TRBD1,AWSPKGTGYYEQY
TRBV28,TRBD1,ASSPPGQGSGYGYT
TRBV27,TRBD1,ASSDRGFDNEKLF
TRBV6-5,TRBD2,ASMSGGANTGELF
TRBV20-1,NA,SARALYEQY
TRBV4-2,NA,ASSQGRGTEAF
TRBV6-4,TRBD1,ASSADGQGNQPQH
TRBV7-2,TRBD1,ASSFTGGIGNIQY
TRBV20-1,TRBD1,SATTGAEQY